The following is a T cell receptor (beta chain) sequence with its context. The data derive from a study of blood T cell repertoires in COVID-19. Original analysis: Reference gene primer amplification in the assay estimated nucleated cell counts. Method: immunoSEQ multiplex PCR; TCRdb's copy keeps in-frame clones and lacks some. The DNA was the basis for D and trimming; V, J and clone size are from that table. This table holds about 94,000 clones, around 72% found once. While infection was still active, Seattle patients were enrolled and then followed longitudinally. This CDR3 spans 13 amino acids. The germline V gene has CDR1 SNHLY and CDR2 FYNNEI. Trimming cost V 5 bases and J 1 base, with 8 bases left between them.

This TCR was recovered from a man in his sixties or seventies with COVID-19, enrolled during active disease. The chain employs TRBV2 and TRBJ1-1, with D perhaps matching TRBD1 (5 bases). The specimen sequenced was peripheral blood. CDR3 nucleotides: TGTGCCAGCAGTTATCAGGGGAACACTGAAGCTTTCTTT. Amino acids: CASSYQGNTEAFF.